Listed below are T cell receptor beta chains from one sample, sequenced in a study of cytomegalovirus exposure and HLA in healthy donors. The assay was immunoSEQ multiplex PCR, and TCRdb's table has in-frame clones only and misses some. The sample's table shows approximately 75,000 clones. Sequencing used PBMCs. The receptors here all came from a boy between 10 and 17 years old in good health and CMV-seronegative. CDR3s include the opening cysteine and the closing phenylalanine or tryptophan. Fields, in order: CDR3 protein, CDR3 DNA, D gene, J gene, V gene. The D gene is left open where the match is weak.

CDR3 protein: CASAVSGAPSAHYEQYF; CDR3 DNA: TGTGCCTCAGCCGTATCAGGGGCCCCAAGCGCACACTACGAGCAGTACTTC; D gene: .; J gene: TRBJ2-7; V gene: TRBV10-3
CDR3 protein: CSAGQESSTIYF; CDR3 DNA: TGCAGCGCCGGACAGGAAAGTTCCACCATATATTTT; D gene: TRBD1; J gene: TRBJ1-3; V gene: TRBV29-1
CDR3 protein: CASSDIEGQPQHF; CDR3 DNA: TGCGCCAGCAGCGATATAGAGGGTCAGCCCCAGCATTTT; D gene: .; J gene: TRBJ1-5; V gene: TRBV5-1
CDR3 protein: CASSPTLGVQKEETQYF; CDR3 DNA: TGCGCCAGCAGCCCAACCCTCGGGGTACAGAAAGAAGAGACCCAGTACTTC; D gene: .; J gene: TRBJ2-5; V gene: TRBV4-1
CDR3 protein: CASSRTGFNQPQHF; CDR3 DNA: TGTGCCAGCTCACGAACAGGGTTCAATCAGCCCCAGCATTTT; D gene: .; J gene: TRBJ1-5; V gene: TRBV18
CDR3 protein: CASSYGGLNTEAFF; CDR3 DNA: TGTGCCAGCAGTTACGGGGGGTTGAACACTGAAGCTTTCTTT; D gene: .; J gene: TRBJ1-1; V gene: TRBV6-5
CDR3 protein: CASSVASGSFPYEQYF; CDR3 DNA: TGTGCCAGCAGCGTAGCGAGCGGGAGCTTTCCGTACGAGCAGTACTTC; D gene: TRBD2; J gene: TRBJ2-7; V gene: TRBV9
CDR3 protein: CASSPGDRGEKLFF; CDR3 DNA: TGTGCCAGCTCACCGGGGGACAGGGGTGAAAAACTGTTTTTT; D gene: TRBD1; J gene: TRBJ1-4; V gene: TRBV18
CDR3 protein: CASSLGAGAGGYTF; CDR3 DNA: TGTGCCAGCAGCTTAGGTGCGGGGGCTGGTGGCTACACCTTC; D gene: .; J gene: TRBJ1-2; V gene: TRBV5-5
CDR3 protein: CASSLEVGYEQYF; CDR3 DNA: TGTGCCAGCAGCTTAGAAGTCGGCTACGAGCAGTACTTC; D gene: .; J gene: TRBJ2-7; V gene: TRBV11-2
CDR3 protein: CASTPLRGSPRETQYF; CDR3 DNA: TGTGCCAGTACCCCGCTCAGGGGGTCCCCAAGGGAGACCCAGTACTTC; D gene: TRBD1; J gene: TRBJ2-5; V gene: TRBV19